This TCR beta chain was documented in a study of immune evolution from preneoplasia to lung adenocarcinoma. V lost 10 bases and J 8 bases, leaving 14 bases between the germline ends. Germline V gene sequence: CDR1 SGHAT, CDR2 FQNNGV. The length of the CDR3 is 12 residues. Clones were read by immunoSEQ multiplex PCR, and TCRdb kept only the in-frame ones, dropping some. Among some 3,500 clones listed, 60% to 85% were seen once. Remarks on this clone: The same CDR3 also results from other DNA sequences found in this sample.

The V gene is TRBV11-2, the J gene TRBJ2-2; the D gene is possibly TRBD2 (5 bases). Sequencing input: FFPE adjacent normal lung tissue. The TCR was taken from a donor older than 65 with lung adenocarcinoma. The CDR3 reads CANGVVAGELFF. In DNA form, the CDR3 reads TGTGCCAACGGGGTCGTTGCTGGGGAGCTGTTTTTT.